This T cell receptor (beta chain) was captured by sequencing in a study of regulatory T cells in long-lasting Graves disease. Study background: Graves' cases, newly diagnosed, had used antithyroid drugs under 3 months. Study-level results: Reduced TCR diversity was observed in persistent Graves' patients versus newly diagnosed patients. Persistent patients had a count of shared public clonotypes (approximately 2,700) that exceeded that of new patients (about 970).

Arm-PCR of CDR3 regions with iRepertoire HTBI primers generated TCR beta libraries. TCRdb re-derived calls from the multiplex PCR reads in MiXCR, one entry per CDR3 protein. The repertoire holds roughly 400,000 distinct CDR3 sequences, with about 15% as singletons. Described time point: newly diagnosed GD, antithyroid drugs for less than 3 months. The TCR library was made from RNA extracted from PBMCs. Those enrolled as patients came out of an endocrinology department in Xi'an, China. This clonotype was observed at least ten times. Its antigen is currently unknown. CDR1 and CDR2 from the germline V gene are MDHEN and SYDVKM. The J segment lost 4 bases and the V segment lost 4 bases, leaving 12 bases of the junction unmatched. The CDR3 has 17 residues. These data were likewise used in another study, on T cells in Graves' hyperthyroidism and ophthalmopathy.

The receptor comes from a woman aged 40 to 55 with Graves disease. The source was peripheral blood mononuclear cells (PBMCs), collected at new diagnosis, from a patient treated with antithyroid drugs. This chain joins TRBV28 and TRBJ2-3; 9 positions match TRBD2. The CDR3 loop reads CASSSPGAREGADTQYF. As DNA, the CDR3 is TGTGCCAGCAGTTCACCGGGCGCGCGGGAGGGGGCAGATACGCAGTATTTT.